One sample yielded the 8 T cell receptor beta chains listed below, sequenced in a study of T cells in Graves' hyperthyroidism and ophthalmopathy. TCR beta CDR3 regions were amplified from RNA transcripts. First-round RT-PCR targeting the TCR CDR3 was performed with the HTBI primer set. TCRdb reprocessed the multiplex PCR reads via MiXCR and lists one record per CDR3 protein. The data contain roughly 800,000 distinct CDR3 sequences, around 38% of them singletons. The sequencing input was blood. Receptors originate from a man in his late teens or twenties with Graves' hyperthyroidism.

The chain employs TRBV5-1 and TRBJ2-2; a weak D match, TRBD2 (5 bases). Trimming shortened V by 1 base and J by 7 bases, and 14 bases separated the two germline ends. Germline V gives CDR1 SGHRS, CDR2 YFSETQ. This CDR3 comprises 15 residues. CDR3 DNA sequence: TGCGCCAGCAGCTTGTATTATAACGGGATCGGGGAGCTGTTTTTT. It encodes CASSLYYNGIGELFF.

This rearrangement joins TRBV7-3 to TRBJ2-7, with 7 bases lining up with TRBD1. The V gene's germline CDR1 is SGHTA and CDR2 FQGTGA. The V segment lost 9 bases and the J segment 3 bases; nucleotides outside the gene matches: 5. The CDR3 contains 12 residues. CDR3: CARTGFLYEQYF. In DNA, the CDR3 is TGTGCCAGGACAGGGTTTCTCTACGAGCAGTACTTC.

This clonotype was counted at least ten times. The rearrangement joins TRBV7-2 to TRBJ1-3; tentative D call: TRBD1 (6 bases). Looked up from germline, CDR1 is SGHTA and CDR2 is FQGNSA. The CDR3 totals 14 residues. Trimming stripped 5 bases from V and 8 bases from J, with 16 bases between. CDR3 nucleotide sequence: TGTGCCAGCAGCACCGACAGTGGGGGCTACACCATATATTTT. Its protein product is CASSTDSGGYTIYF.

This clonotype turned up a few times. The gene calls are TRBV12-3 or TRBV12-4 and TRBJ1-1; 9 bases are shared with TRBD1. The junction had 15 bases not matched to a gene; V was cut back by 6 bases and J by 1 base. The CDR3 is made up of 18 amino acids. CDR3: CASSQPRDREWTNTEAFF. The CDR3 DNA reads TGTGCCAGCAGCCAACCCCGGGACAGGGAGTGGACGAACACTGAAGCTTTCTTT.

This clonotype was counted between two and nine times. V usage is TRBV12-5 and J usage is TRBJ1-5; no clear D. This CDR3 contains 13 residues. Germline CDR1 LGHNT, CDR2 FRNRAP. V was shortened by 2 bases and J by 3 bases, with 5 bases between the two germline ends. The CDR3 nucleotides are TGTGCTAGTGGTTTGTACGACAATCAGCCCCAGCATTTT. It is translated as CASGLYDNQPQHF.

This clonotype has a handful of counts. The chain joins TRBV9 to TRBJ1-2; the D gene is possibly TRBD1 (6 bases). The CDR3 has 16 amino acids. Germline CDR1 SGDLS, CDR2 YYNGEE. V lost 4 bases to trimming and J lost 2 bases, with 18 bases between them. CDR3 DNA sequence: TGTGCCAGCAGCCTCCAGGGGAGTACGGAAAACTATGGCTACACCTTC. Its protein product is CASSLQGSTENYGYTF.

The chain combines TRBV9 with TRBJ2-2; the match to TRBD2 covers 7 bases. V shed 4 bases, J shed 2 bases, and the junction held 8 bases outside the gene matches. This CDR3 has 16 amino acids. CDR1 is SGDLS and CDR2 is YYNGEE in the germline V gene. The CDR3 DNA follows: TGTGCCAGCAGCCCAGGGATAGCGGGTAACACCGGGGAGCTGTTTTTT. Translating it yields CASSPGIAGNTGELFF.

About this clonotype itself: A read error may produce the germline difference seen at one junction end. This chain links TRBV9 with TRBJ2-5; maybe TRBD1 (6 bases). Germline CDR1 reads SGDLS; CDR2 reads YYNGEE. This CDR3 contains 15 residues. This chain's CDR3 is CASSRSRGHQQTQYF. CDR3 DNA: TGTGCCAGCAGCCGTAGTCGGGGACACCAACAGACCCAGTACTTC. The full variable domain, in which reference TRBV9 and TRBJ2-5 provide the parts outside the CDR3, is DSGVTQTPKHLITATGQRVTLRCSPRSGDLSVYWYQQSLDQGLQFLIQYYNGEERAKGNILERFSAQQFPDLHSELNLSSLELGDSALYFCASSRSRGHQQTQYFGPGTRLLVL.